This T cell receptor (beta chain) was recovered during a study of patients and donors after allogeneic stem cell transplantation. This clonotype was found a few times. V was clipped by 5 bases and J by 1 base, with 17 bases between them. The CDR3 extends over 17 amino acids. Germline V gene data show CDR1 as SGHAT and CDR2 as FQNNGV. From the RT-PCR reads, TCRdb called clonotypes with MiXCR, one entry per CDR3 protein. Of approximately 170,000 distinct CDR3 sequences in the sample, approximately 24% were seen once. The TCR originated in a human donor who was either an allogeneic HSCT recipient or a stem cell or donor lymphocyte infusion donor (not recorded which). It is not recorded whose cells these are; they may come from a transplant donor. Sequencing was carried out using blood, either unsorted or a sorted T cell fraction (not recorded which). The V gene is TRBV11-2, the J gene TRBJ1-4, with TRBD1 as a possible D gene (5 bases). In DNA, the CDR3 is TGTGCCAGCAGCCACTACAGGACCTTCGGAACTAATGAAAAACTGTTTTTT. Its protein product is CASSHYRTFGTNEKLFF.